This T cell receptor beta chain was sequenced in a study of blood T cell repertoires in COVID-19 (TCRdb year 2020). Regarding the study in general: ImmuneRACE Cohort 3 recovered participants were defined by two consecutive negative NP/OP PCR tests, healthcare professional clearance, or symptom resolution. The sample metadata nearly always contained a de-identified subject ID, COVID-19 status, age in years and sex. Collaborator samples came from the United States, Italy and Spain and covered acute and convalescent phases of COVID-19. Samples were obtained from the ongoing ImmuneRACE study (first 160 participants) and from over a thousand subjects provided by 6 global collaborators. The dataset comprised deeply sampled blood TCRbeta repertoires from subjects exposed to, actively infected with, or recovered from COVID-19. HLA class I and class II types, where available, came from metadata supplied by the sample provider rather than from assay-based typing. The prospective study material was composed of cDNA or gDNA derived from T cells, B-cell-depleted T cells, or PBMCs. The repertoires were released in a freely available public database intended as a resource for research on the immune response to SARS-CoV-2.

On the study overall, not on this receptor specifically: How much clinical and demographic metadata was included differed by source and by participant, and the metadata was provided uncurated.

Details on this clone: The antigen this receptor binds is unknown. It has no much larger one-base neighbor in the sample; base qualities were not kept.

TCRbeta CDR3 regions were amplified from genomic DNA using the immunoSEQ Assay, a bias-controlled multiplex PCR. Regarding the original processing steps: The number of nucleated cells in each sample was estimated from the amplification of reference gene primers within the assay. To quantify the absolute abundance of each unique TCRbeta CDR3 rearrangement, sequence reads were collapsed and filtered. For each sample, productive Simpson clonality was calculated as the square root of Simpson's diversity index across productive rearrangements. The source is immuneACCESS, and TCRdb retained only in-frame sequences with V and J called. Part of the clones is not carried over; for the studies checked, unresolved V genes explain less than half of this, and the remainder is unexplained. V and J calls and clone size are copied from that table; D and trimming were computed from the DNA. Within this sample are 250,000 to 350,000 clones, with 85% to 90% of them counted one time only. Jointly, the top ten make up over 2% of the sample.

In the prospective study, participants were roughly 18 to 90 years old, resided in fewer than 25 geographic areas of the United States, and were enrolled through a virtual design. In the prospective study, participants were assigned to cohorts based on the clinical history participants reported in a screening survey and a study questionnaire. Mobile phlebotomists in the prospective study collected whole blood, serum and a nasopharyngeal or oropharyngeal swab from every participant. Participants in the prospective study had the option to provide additional blood draws and questionnaires over a 2-month period. Prospective study blood samples were shipped either frozen or at room temperature before DNA extraction. Taken from cysteine to phenylalanine, the CDR3 has 14 residues. Only the CDR3 part of the read is kept: 42 bases, read in frame from the first base. CDR1 and CDR2, looked up from the germline V gene, are ENHRY and SYGVKD. The V and J ends are trimmed by 3 bases and 5 bases, leaving 10 bases between them.

The receptor's source is a woman aged 55-70 years in a cohort exposed to, infected with or recovered from COVID-19 (not recorded which). Sequenced input: PBMCs or T cells enriched from blood (not recorded which). The chain links TRBV10-3 with TRBJ1-4; the D region possibly corresponds to TRBD1 (6 bases align). The CDR3 amino acid sequence is: CAISDRGGNEKLFF. The nucleotides read TGTGCCATCAGTGATAGGGGGGGGAATGAAAAACTGTTTTTT.